This T cell receptor beta chain originates from a study of T-cell reconstitution after alpha-beta-depleted transplantation in children (dated by TCRdb to between 2015 and 2016). Regarding the study in general: Using TCR repertoire profiling, the study followed T-cell immune reconstitution in a quantitative way in children after TCRalphabeta/CD19-depleted allogeneic hematopoietic cell transplantation.

Turning to this clonotype: What this receptor recognizes is not known. Within one base of it there is no much larger clone, and no base qualities were kept.

The treatment or condition label for this specimen denotes: allogeneic hematopoietic cell transplantation with graft depleted of TCRalphabeta T cells and CD19 B cells. The transplant recipients were children given TCRalphabeta/CD19-depleted allogeneic hematopoietic cell grafts. Library generation was performed with PCR. Reads for this sample came from an Illumina HiSeq 2500. Molecular barcoding was employed in the preparation of TCR libraries, with unique molecular identifiers being used to normalize TCRbeta repertoire quantification. TCRdb trimmed the raw reads at Q25, called clones with MiXCR and kept productive beta chains. Rows matching on CDR3 protein sequence are summarized as one entry with the most common DNA and genes. For this sample the table gives a few hundred thousand distinct CDR3 sequences, of which 15% to 20% were detected only once. The ten most abundant clones make up 29% of the sample.

CDR1 and CDR2 are read off the germline V gene (reference sequence) as MNHEY and SMNVEV. V is reduced by 4 bases and J by 0 bases, leaving a spacing of 13 bases between them. There are 17 amino acids in the CDR3, from cysteine to phenylalanine inclusive. CDR3 DNA is the only sequence kept; it has 51 bases, read in frame from the first base. The paper's findings and limits, for the study overall: In some patients, the high TCRbeta diversity seen at day 60 was put down to recipient T cells and intrathymic progenitors that had survived conditioning. The apparently early recovery of alphabetaT-cell counts about two months after transplant reportedly depended on only several hundred rapidly expanded clones that came from non-depleted graft cells. The frequencies of hyperexpanded clones fell over the following months, and after one year, T-cell counts and TCRbeta diversity were mostly attributed to newly produced T cells.

The source was PBMCs, mostly from graft donor cells, collected 360 days after TCRalphabeta/CD19-depleted stem cell transplant. This chain joins TRBV27 to TRBJ2-6; perhaps TRBD2 is the D gene, with 6 bases matching. The receptor comes from a boy less than two years old who had a stem cell transplant for Wiskott-Aldrich syndrome, so the T cells may come from the graft donor. This receptor carries the CDR3 CASSSRFGGSGANVLTF. The sequenced DNA: TGTGCCAGCAGTTCTCGATTCGGGGGCTCTGGGGCCAACGTCCTGACTTTC.